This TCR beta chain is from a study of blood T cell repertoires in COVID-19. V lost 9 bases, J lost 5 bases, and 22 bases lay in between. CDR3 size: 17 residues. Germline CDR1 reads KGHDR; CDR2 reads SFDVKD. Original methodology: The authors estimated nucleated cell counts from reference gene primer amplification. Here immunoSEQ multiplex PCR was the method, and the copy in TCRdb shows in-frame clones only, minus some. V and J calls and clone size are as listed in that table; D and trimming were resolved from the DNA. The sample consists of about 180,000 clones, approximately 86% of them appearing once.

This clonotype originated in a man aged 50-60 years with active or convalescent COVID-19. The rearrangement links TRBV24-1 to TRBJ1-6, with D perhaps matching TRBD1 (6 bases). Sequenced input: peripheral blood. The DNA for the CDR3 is TGTGCCACCCCCAACGTCCGGTCGGGACATAATAATTCACCCCTCCACTTT. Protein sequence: CATPNVRSGHNNSPLHF.